Following are 20 T cell receptor beta chains from one sample sequenced in a study of blood T cells in healthy people across ages (dated by TCRdb to the mid-2010s). The method behind the library was 5' RACE. Sequencing relied on an Illumina HiSeq 2500. A second roughly 6 to 12 cycle PCR used a sample-barcoded 5' primer and a J-beta primer mix. TCRdb took the public reads, trimmed them with fastp at Q25, ran MiXCR for clone calling and kept in-frame beta chains. When rows share a CDR3 protein, they turn into one entry using the most common DNA and genes. This sample is represented by 1.5 million to 2 million distinct CDR3 sequences; 40% to 55% of them were singletons. The ten largest make up less than 2.5% of the sample. The sequenced sample consisted of blood. These receptors were taken from a woman between 35 and 50 years old in good health.

The genes are TRBV27 and TRBJ2-1; 14 bases fit TRBD2. V lost 7 bases to trimming and J lost 10 bases; unmatched junction nucleotides: 18. The CDR3 spans 18 residues. Germline V lookup: CDR1 MNHEY, CDR2 SMNVEV (reference sequence). The CDR3 spells CASKPGLAGGLFKEEQFF. CDR3 nucleotides: TGTGCCAGCAAACCAGGACTAGCGGGGGGCCTGTTTAAGGAAGAGCAGTTCTTC.

The V call is TRBV7-2, the J call TRBJ1-1; D not resolved. Trimming took 7 bases from V and 4 from J, leaving 13 bases between them. Germline loops: CDR1 SGHTA, CDR2 FQGNSA. This CDR3 has 13 residues. CDR3 amino acids: CASNLLGGTEAFF. The DNA of the CDR3 is TGTGCCAGCAACCTCCTCGGAGGCACTGAAGCTTTCTTT.

The rearrangement uses TRBV6-2 or TRBV6-3 and TRBJ1-2, with TRBD1 matching 7 bases. V lost 7 bases to trimming and J lost 3 bases; unmatched junction nucleotides: 8. The CDR3 spans 14 residues. Germline CDR1 and CDR2: MNHEY and SVGEGT. This chain's CDR3 is CASKKRDRDYGYTF. CDR3 DNA sequence: TGTGCCAGCAAGAAACGGGACAGAGACTATGGCTACACCTTC.

This clonotype is a singleton in its sample. This chain uses TRBV5-1 with TRBJ2-7; no firm D call. The J call may not be correct, given that the DNA end is closer to TRBJ2-5. The CDR3 sequence is 15 residues long. The germline V gene has CDR1 SGHRS and CDR2 YFSETQ. CDR3 nucleotide sequence: TGCGCCAGCAGCTCGTCGACTCAGAGAAGGGAGACCCAGTACTTC. Translating it yields CASSSSTQRRETQYF.

This clonotype was detected only a few times. The CDR3 DNA reads as TGCAGTGCGTACCGGGAGGACATAGGAGATACGCAGTATTTT. It translates to CSAYREDIGDTQYF. The chain combines TRBV20-1 with TRBJ2-3; 7 bases line up with TRBD2. Germline lookup yields CDR1 DFQATT and CDR2 SNEGSKA (reference sequence). CDR3 size: 14 residues. The ends lost 6 bases at V and 5 bases at J; junction bases unmatched: 11.

The rearrangement uses TRBV4-2 and TRBJ2-5; TRBD2 matches 10 bases. Unmatched junction bases numbered 12, after V lost 0 bases and J lost 5 bases. CDR1 and CDR2 (germline): LGHNA, YNFKEQ. The CDR3 consists of 18 residues. The chain's CDR3 is CASSQEFSGGALGETQYF. CDR3 DNA: TGTGCCAGCAGCCAAGAATTCAGCGGGGGGGCTCTTGGTGAGACCCAGTACTTC.

The chain employs TRBV27 and TRBJ2-3; 10 bases match TRBD2. The CDR3 has 17 residues. The V segment lost 3 bases and the J segment 0 bases; nucleotides outside the gene matches: 6. Per germline, CDR1 MNHEY and CDR2 SMNVEV (reference sequence). In DNA, the CDR3 is TGTGCCAGCAGTTTCCTGCCGGGACTAGCGAGCACAGATACGCAGTATTTT. As protein: CASSFLPGLASTDTQYF.

The chain recombines TRBV6-1 with TRBJ1-2, with D hard to call. Germline CDR1 reads MNHNS; CDR2 reads SASEGT. V lost 7 bases, J lost 3 bases, and 15 bases lay in between. This CDR3 region has 14 residues. CDR3 nucleotide sequence: TGTGCCAGCAAGTCAACCCGGGATCACTATGGCTACACCTTC. Encoded protein: CASKSTRDHYGYTF.

The chain has TRBV5-1 and TRBJ2-3, with D perhaps matching TRBD1 (7 bases). The CDR3 spans 16 residues. With 2 bases removed from V and 5 bases from J, the gap between germline ends came to 18 bases. From germline, CDR1 is SGHRS and CDR2 YFSETQ. CDR3 bases: TGCGCCAGCAGCTTTCTACCGACAGGGACTGGAGATACGCAGTATTTT. As protein: CASSFLPTGTGDTQYF.

A single count supports this clonotype. A junction end diverges from the germline sequence, so it may reflect a read error. This chain uses TRBV12-3 or TRBV12-4 with TRBJ1-2, with 7 bases matching TRBD1. This CDR3 comprises 14 residues. CDR3 region: CASSRTGDNDGYTF. CDR3 nucleotides: TGTGCCAGCAGTCGGACAGGAGATAACGATGGCTACACCTTC.

Of note for this clonotype: The junction departs from the called germline gene at one end, perhaps through a read error. The chain carries TRBV6-1 and TRBJ2-5; tentative D call: TRBD2 (6 bases). Germline lookup yields CDR1 MNHNS and CDR2 SASEGT. The CDR3 is 16 amino acids. The CDR3 DNA follows: TGTGCCGGCAGTGCTCCGATCCGGGACTCGCAAGAGACCCAGTACTTC. It yields the protein CAGSAPIRDSQETQYF.

The chain carries TRBV20-1 and TRBJ1-1; a possible D gene is TRBD1 (6 bases). This CDR3 region has 16 residues. Germline CDR1 reads DFQATT; CDR2 reads SNEGSKA (reference sequence). V was clipped by 5 bases and J by 1 base, with 20 bases between them. CDR3 protein: CSAPIHGGGGNTEAFF. The CDR3 region has the DNA TGCAGTGCTCCGATCCACGGGGGAGGGGGGAACACTGAAGCTTTCTTT.

This clonotype has just a few counts. This rearrangement joins TRBV28 to TRBJ2-7, with TRBD2 as a possible D gene (6 bases). This CDR3 has 11 amino acids. CDR1 and CDR2 from the germline V gene are MDHEN and SYDVKM. Trimming removed 6 bases from V and 4 bases from J, with 7 bases in between. In nucleotides, the CDR3 is TGTGCCAGCAGACGGGAGTACGAGCAGTACTTC. Its protein is CASRREYEQYF.

V usage is TRBV12-3 or TRBV12-4 and J usage is TRBJ2-3; no definite D call. The CDR3 covers 14 residues. V lost 3 bases to trimming and J lost 2 bases, with 9 bases between them. The CDR3 loop reads CASSFGLHTDTQYF. The CDR3 nucleotides are TGTGCCAGCAGTTTCGGGCTACACACAGATACGCAGTATTTT.

The J gene is TRBJ2-5, the V gene TRBV3-1; TRBD1 matches at 10 bases. J gave up 5 bases and V 1 base, and 4 bases lay outside the gene matches. Germline values: CDR1 LGHDT, CDR2 YNNKEL (reference sequence). This CDR3 is built from 15 residues. CDR3 nucleotides: TGTGCCAGCAGCCAAGGACAGGGGGCAGTGGAGACCCAGTACTTC. Translating it yields CASSQGQGAVETQYF.

In this sample, this clonotype turned up a few times. The gene calls are TRBV20-1 and TRBJ2-7; 8 bases agree with TRBD2. Germline V gives CDR1 DFQATT, CDR2 SNEGSKA (reference sequence). The J segment lost 3 bases and the V segment lost 6 bases, leaving 16 bases of the junction unmatched. CDR3 length equals 16 residues. CDR3 protein: CSANPDRTSRLYEQYF. Here the CDR3 DNA reads TGCAGTGCCAACCCCGATAGGACTAGCAGGCTCTACGAGCAGTACTTC.

V is TRBV27 and J is TRBJ1-6; no firm D call. The CDR3 sequence is 16 residues long. Deletions cut 6 bases from V and 3 bases from J, with 15 bases between. CDR1 is MNHEY and CDR2 is SMNVEV in the germline V gene (reference sequence). In DNA form, the CDR3 reads TGTGCCAGCAGCCCTGTCGGGGAGGGCTATAATTCACCCCTCCACTTT. Its protein is CASSPVGEGYNSPLHF.

This clonotype was seen a handful of times. The chain has TRBV14 and TRBJ1-6; D may be TRBD1 (6 bases). There are 15 residues in the CDR3. Trimming pared 5 bases from V and 3 bases from J, leaving 11 bases between. Germline V gene lookup returns CDR1 SGHDN and CDR2 FVKESK. The CDR3 coding sequence is TGTGCCAGCAGCTCCCGGGACAACTATAATTCACCCCTCCACTTT. Translating it yields CASSSRDNYNSPLHF.

The V and J genes are TRBV21-1 and TRBJ1-2; no check of the table's D call, TRBD1, against the DNA was made. TRBV21-1 is a pseudogene segment. This CDR3 is 17 amino acids long. The CDR3 bases are TGTGCCAGCAGCGAGGATACGGGACAGACTACTAACTATGGCTACACCTTC. Encoded protein: CASSEDTGQTTNYGYTF.

With regard to this clonotype: Compared with germline, one end of the junction differs, possibly owing to a read error. The CDR3 region is CASSLRGMRNYGYTF. The CDR3 nucleotides read TGTGCCAGCAGTCTACGCGGGATGCGTAACTACGGCTACACCTTC. The chain couples TRBV27 to TRBJ1-2; the D is unclear. The CDR3 has 15 residues. The germline CDR1 and CDR2 sequences are MNHEY and SMNVEV (reference sequence).